What follows are 28 T cell receptor beta chains derived from one specimen sequenced in a study of blood T cell repertoires in COVID-19. Method: immunoSEQ multiplex PCR; TCRdb's copy keeps in-frame clones and lacks some. In the table there are about 75,000 clones, about 79% of which are singletons. Sequenced sample: peripheral blood. Receptors originate from a woman in her fifties or sixties with acute or convalescent COVID-19.

V gene TRBV5-4 combines with J gene TRBJ1-2; no clear D gene. Germline CDR1 is SGHNT and CDR2 is YYREEE (reference sequence). V lost 4 bases and J 1 base, leaving 8 bases between the germline ends. The CDR3 is 13 residues long. Here the CDR3 DNA reads TGTGCCAGCAGCATGGGAGATAACTATGGCTACACCTTC. Translating gives CASSMGDNYGYTF.

The chain combines TRBV19 with TRBJ1-5; D gene uncertain. V was cut by 5 bases and J by 7 bases, with 12 bases left in between. This CDR3 comprises 13 residues. CDR1 LNHDA and CDR2 SQIVND come from the germline V gene (reference sequence). The chain's CDR3 is CASSPRGGQPQHF. CDR3 coding DNA: TGTGCCAGTAGTCCCAGAGGTGGGCAGCCCCAGCATTTT.

This chain uses TRBV30 with TRBJ2-2; 11 nucleotides line up with TRBD2. From germline, CDR1 is GTSNPN and CDR2 SVGIG (reference sequence). This CDR3 is 14 amino acids long. Germline trimming cut 3 bases from V and 6 bases from J; bases unmatched to any gene: 3. DNA of the CDR3: TGTGCCTGGAGAGGTAGCGGGAGGGCCGGGGAGCTGTTTTTT. Its translation: CAWRGSGRAGELFF.

This rearrangement joins TRBV11-3 to TRBJ2-3; 8 nucleotides match TRBD2. With 5 bases clipped from V and 2 bases from J, the junction kept 6 bases outside the gene matches. CDR3 length: 15 amino acids. Germline CDR1 is SGHNT and CDR2 is YENEEA. DNA for the CDR3: TGTGCCAGCAGCCGCGGACTAGCTAACACAGATACGCAGTATTTT. Translating gives CASSRGLANTDTQYF.

The rearrangement uses TRBV5-6 and TRBJ1-6; 7 positions match TRBD1. V lost 6 bases to trimming and J lost 10 bases; unmatched junction nucleotides: 10. This CDR3 is built from 14 residues. Germline V gene lookup returns CDR1 SGHDT and CDR2 YYEEEE. The CDR3 region has the DNA TGTGCCAGCATCCAAAGGGGGCGCTGGTCACCCCTCCACTTT. Amino acid sequence: CASIQRGRWSPLHF. Looking up the rest from reference TRBV5-6 and TRBJ1-6 gives the full variable domain: DAGVTQSPTHLIKTRGQQVTLRCSPKSGHDTVSWYQQALGQGPQFIFQYYEEEERQRGNFPDRFSGHQFPNYSSELNVNALLLGDSALYLCASIQRGRWSPLHFGNGTRLTVT.

The rearrangement links TRBV19 to TRBJ1-6; TRBD1 matches 10 bases. The CDR3 length is 15 residues. The germline CDR1 and CDR2 sequences are LNHDA and SQIVND (reference sequence). Trimming at V came to 6 bases and at J to 9 bases, leaving 8 bases not matched to a gene. This CDR3 reads CASSPTGGAFSPLHF. Here the CDR3 DNA reads TGTGCCAGTAGCCCGACAGGGGGCGCGTTTTCACCCCTCCACTTT.

The chain recombines TRBV27 with TRBJ2-3; TRBD2 matches at 9 bases. The J segment lost 8 bases and the V segment lost 3 bases, leaving 6 bases of the junction unmatched. Germline-derived CDR1 and CDR2 are MNHEY and SMNVEV (reference sequence). There are 14 residues in the CDR3. The CDR3 spells CASSFLAGDGTQYF. CDR3 in DNA: TGTGCCAGCAGTTTCTTAGCGGGAGATGGTACGCAGTATTTT.

J is TRBJ2-7 and V is TRBV7-2, with 9 nucleotides matching TRBD2. V trimming: 4 bases; J trimming: 6 bases; junction bases outside the gene matches: 7. CDR3 length: 14 amino acids. Germline loops: CDR1 SGHTA, CDR2 FQGNSA. The CDR3 sequence: CASSSSGTSFEQYF. The CDR3 DNA sequence: TGTGCCAGCAGCTCTTCCGGGACTAGCTTCGAGCAGTACTTC.

V gene TRBV5-1 combines with J gene TRBJ2-1; D is ambiguous. V gave up 0 bases and J gave up 4 bases, with 14 bases separating them. The CDR3 sequence is 16 residues long. Germline CDR1 and CDR2: SGHRS and YFSETQ. In DNA, the CDR3 is TGCGCCAGCAGCTTGGGGTCAGTAATGATTTACAATGAGCAGTTCTTC. It specifies CASSLGSVMIYNEQFF.

The V call is TRBV30, the J call TRBJ2-7; 9 bases are a match to TRBD1. The germline CDR1 and CDR2 sequences are GTSNPN and SVGIG (reference sequence). This CDR3 is built from 14 residues. With V trimmed by 5 bases and J by 6 bases, 11 bases remained unmatched. CDR3 in amino acids: CAWDQGQGGGEQYF. The DNA of the CDR3 is TGTGCCTGGGATCAGGGACAGGGAGGGGGCGAGCAGTACTTC.

The J gene is TRBJ2-7, the V gene TRBV6-2 or TRBV6-3, with 9 bases that match TRBD1. V trimming: 6 bases; J trimming: 3 bases; junction bases outside the gene matches: 6. The V gene's germline CDR1 is MNHEY and CDR2 SVGEGT. This CDR3 comprises 14 residues. The CDR3 coding sequence is TGTGCCAGCAGCCAAACAGGGGGCGTCTACGAGCAGTACTTC. Translated, it gives CASSQTGGVYEQYF.

The chain has TRBV6-6 and TRBJ2-2; 8 bases are shared with TRBD2. The CDR3 consists of 15 residues. Germline V CDR1 and CDR2: MNHNY, SVGAGI (reference sequence). V lost 2 bases to trimming and J lost 7 bases; unmatched junction nucleotides: 6. The CDR3: CASSYPGGANGELFF. CDR3 nucleotide sequence: TGTGCCAGCAGTTACCCCGGGGGGGCTAACGGGGAGCTGTTTTTT.

This clone was found once. The chain carries TRBV19 and TRBJ1-5; TRBD1 agrees at 7 bases. The length of the CDR3 is 14 residues. The J segment lost 4 bases and the V segment lost 7 bases, leaving 7 bases of the junction unmatched. Germline CDR1 reads LNHDA; CDR2 reads SQIVND (reference sequence). The CDR3 sequence: CASTRQGGNQPQHF. In DNA form, the CDR3 reads TGTGCCAGTACCCGACAGGGAGGAAATCAGCCCCAGCATTTT.

The rearrangement joins TRBV11-1 to TRBJ1-5; no clear D. The V gene lost 5 bases and the J gene lost 3 bases, with 8 bases spanning the gap. The CDR3 is 13 residues long. Germline V gene lookup returns CDR1 SGHAT and CDR2 FQDESV (reference sequence). The CDR3 spells CASSRETNQPQHF. The CDR3 coding sequence is TGTGCCAGCAGCCGGGAGACCAATCAGCCCCAGCATTTT.

This clone is a singleton in its sample. The chain recombines TRBV5-4 with TRBJ2-1; 7 nucleotides match TRBD2. Unmatched junction bases numbered 3, after V lost 2 bases and J lost 4 bases. Germline V gene data show CDR1 as SGHNT and CDR2 as YYREEE (reference sequence). The CDR3 runs 14 residues. The CDR3 region has the DNA TGTGCCAGCAGCTTCAAGCGGGGTTACAATGAGCAGTTCTTC. Residues: CASSFKRGYNEQFF.

The rearrangement joins TRBV7-9 to TRBJ2-3; D perhaps matches TRBD2 (6 bases). CDR1 is SEHNR, CDR2 FQNEAQ, per germline (reference sequence). V was shortened by 8 bases and J by 6 bases, with 15 bases between the two germline ends. This CDR3 has 13 amino acids. The CDR3 DNA follows: TGTGCCAGCGGACCGGGACTGTATGATACGCAGTATTTT. Protein product: CASGPGLYDTQYF.

This clone appeared a single time. V gene TRBV7-2 combines with J gene TRBJ2-7, with 9 bases fitting TRBD2. The CDR3 sequence is 13 residues long. V lost 6 bases to trimming and J lost 3 bases; unmatched junction nucleotides: 3. Germline V gene sequence: CDR1 SGHTA, CDR2 FQGNSA. CDR3 sequence: CASRRSGSYEQYF. DNA of the CDR3: TGTGCCAGCAGGCGTAGCGGGAGCTACGAGCAGTACTTC.

The J gene is TRBJ2-7, the V gene TRBV28, with 7 bases aligning to TRBD1. Germline V lookup: CDR1 MDHEN, CDR2 SYDVKM. With V trimmed by 6 bases and J by 2 bases, 10 bases remained unmatched. The CDR3 has 15 residues. CDR3 nucleotide sequence: TGTGCCAGCAGCGACAGGGTAGCCCCACCCTACGAGCAGTACTTC. Protein product: CASSDRVAPPYEQYF.

The chain links TRBV11-2 to TRBJ2-7; weak D call: TRBD2 (5 bases). The CDR3 runs to 14 residues. Between the trimmed V and J ends, which lost 1 base and 2 bases, there was a span of 9 bases. The germline V gene encodes CDR1 SGHAT and CDR2 FQNNGV. The CDR3, as DNA: TGTGCCAGCAGCTTAGCGGGGAAACCCTACGAGCAGTACTTC. Translation gives CASSLAGKPYEQYF.

CDR3 loop: CASSYRGPQETQYF. The CDR3 DNA is TGTGCCAGCAGCTACAGGGGGCCCCAAGAGACCCAGTACTTC. The chain uses TRBV7-3 and TRBJ2-5, with 9 bases identical to TRBD1. CDR1 and CDR2 (germline): SGHTA, FQGTGA. Trimming removed 4 bases from V and 1 base from J; junction bases left unmatched: 1. The CDR3 extends over 14 amino acids.

Here the CDR3 DNA reads TGCAGTGCTAGTGAACCCCCCTACAGGGATTACACAGATACGCAGTATTTT. Translation gives CSASEPPYRDYTDTQYF. This rearrangement joins TRBV20-1 to TRBJ2-3, with D perhaps matching TRBD1 (6 bases). With 3 bases removed from V and 2 bases from J, the gap between germline ends came to 21 bases. Germline CDR1 and CDR2: DFQATT and SNEGSKA (reference sequence). The CDR3 is made up of 17 amino acids.

The V call is TRBV4-3, the J call TRBJ1-1; no firm D call. This CDR3 spans 14 amino acids. Per germline, CDR1 LGHNA and CDR2 YSLEER. V lost 0 bases, J lost 2 bases, and 7 bases lay in between. The CDR3 coding sequence is TGCGCCAGCAGCCAAGATCGCAGAAACACTGAAGCTTTCTTT. Protein sequence: CASSQDRRNTEAFF.

This chain links TRBV15 with TRBJ2-1; D is possibly TRBD1 (6 bases). This CDR3 region has 14 residues. CDR1 is LNHNV and CDR2 is YYDKDF in the germline V gene (reference sequence). The V end was cut by 2 bases, the J end by 10 bases, with 15 bases between. The CDR3 nucleotides read TGTGCCACCAGCAGACTTCCGAAGGGGGACGAGCAGTTCTTC. Encoded protein: CATSRLPKGDEQFF. The full variable domain, rest sourced from reference TRBV15 and TRBJ2-1, is DAMVIQNPRYQVTQFGKPVTLSCSQTLNHNVMYWYQQKSSQAPKLLFHYYDKDFNNEADTPDNFQSRRPNTSFCFLDIRSPGLGDTAMYLCATSRLPKGDEQFFGPGTRLTVL.

The count of this clone is one. The chain employs TRBV2 and TRBJ1-1; no reliable D call. V lost 7 bases and J 11 bases, leaving 20 bases between the germline ends. The CDR3 totals 13 residues. Germline CDR1 SNHLY, CDR2 FYNNEI. In DNA form, the CDR3 reads TGTGCCAGCACTCTAGTGATACCACATGGGGCTTTCTTT. Amino acid sequence: CASTLVIPHGAFF.

The CDR3 DNA sequence: TGTGCCAGCAGTTTTCGGGGGGTACGGGGCCAAGAGACCCAGTACTTC. This sequence encodes CASSFRGVRGQETQYF. The chain joins TRBV27 to TRBJ2-5; 7 bases match TRBD2. Germline CDR1 reads MNHEY; CDR2 reads SMNVEV (reference sequence). The CDR3 has 16 residues. The V and J ends lost 3 bases and 1 base, in that order; junction bases with no gene match: 8.

The chain recombines TRBV25-1 with TRBJ2-7, with TRBD2 identical over 7 bases. Germline CDR1 reads MGHDK; CDR2 reads SYGVNS. This CDR3 comprises 13 residues. The trim removed 6 bases at V and 3 bases at J, leaving 5 bases unmatched. CDR3: CASSRGSIYEQYF. CDR3 nucleotides: TGTGCCAGCAGCCGCGGGAGTATCTACGAGCAGTACTTC.

CDR3 residues: CASSSRGGDMNIQYF. DNA for the CDR3: TGTGCCAGCAGCTCCCGGGGAGGGGATATGAACATTCAGTACTTC. The chain links TRBV11-2 to TRBJ2-4; 7 positions match TRBD2. CDR3 length equals 15 residues. After removal of 4 bases from V and 7 bases from J, the junction contained 10 bases not matched to a gene. Germline CDR1 is SGHAT and CDR2 is FQNNGV. The variable domain in full, completed from reference TRBV11-2 and TRBJ2-4, reads EAGVAQSPRYKIIEKRQSVAFWCNPISGHATLYWYQQILGQGPKLLIQFQNNGVVDDSQLPKDRFSAERLKGVDSTLKIQPAKLEDSAVYLCASSSRGGDMNIQYFGAGTRLSVL.

This chain links TRBV6-2 or TRBV6-3 with TRBJ2-2; weak D call: TRBD1 (6 bases). Trimming shortened V by 4 bases and J by 4 bases, and 16 bases separated the two germline ends. This CDR3 comprises 16 residues. Germline V gives CDR1 MNHEY, CDR2 SVGEGT. In DNA, the CDR3 is TGTGCCAGCAGTTCCCCGAGGGGGACCCTCACCGGGGAGCTGTTTTTT. Residues: CASSSPRGTLTGELFF.